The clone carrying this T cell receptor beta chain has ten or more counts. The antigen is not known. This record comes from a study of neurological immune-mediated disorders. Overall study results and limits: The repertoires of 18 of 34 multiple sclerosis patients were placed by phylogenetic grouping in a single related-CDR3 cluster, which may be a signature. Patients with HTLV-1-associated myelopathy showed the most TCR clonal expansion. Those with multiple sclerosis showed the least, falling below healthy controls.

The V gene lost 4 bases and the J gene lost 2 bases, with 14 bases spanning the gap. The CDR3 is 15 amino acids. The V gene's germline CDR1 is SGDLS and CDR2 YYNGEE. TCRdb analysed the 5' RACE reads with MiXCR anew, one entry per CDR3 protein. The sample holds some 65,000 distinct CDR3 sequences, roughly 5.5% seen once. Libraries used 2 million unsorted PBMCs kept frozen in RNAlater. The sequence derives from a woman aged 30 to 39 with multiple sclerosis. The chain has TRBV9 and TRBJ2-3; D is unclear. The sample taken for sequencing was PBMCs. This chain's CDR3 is CASSPPLSATDTQYF. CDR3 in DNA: TGTGCCAGCAGCCCCCCGTTATCGGCCACAGATACGCAGTATTTT.